What follows describes a single TCR beta chain. No cognate antigen has been identified for it. No qualities accompany the bases; no much larger clone lies one base away. Per the publication, the time point label means: baseline before first vaccination. Vaccinee samples came from UK trials COV001 and COV002, including a single-blind randomized controlled phase 2/3 trial of AZD1222 (ChAdOx1 nCoV-19) in healthy adults. For TCRbeta chain sequencing, PBMC samples were collected from trial participants at day 0 and at day 28 after the second dose. Clipping removes 6 bases from V and 2 bases from J, with 10 as the unmatched junction base count. The CDR3 sequence holds 16 residues, the cysteine and phenylalanine included. Solely the CDR3 DNA is kept, with 48 bases framed from the first base. Based on the germline V gene, the CDR1 and CDR2 sequences are SGHRS and YFSETQ. The CDR3 regions of human TCRbeta chains were analyzed by immunosequencing. The authors processed their data as follows. TCRs in the repertoires were compared against a reference library of SARS-CoV-2-specific TCRs that had been generated with the MIRA antigen-specificity platform. Breadth was defined as the fraction of unique TCRs that were SARS-CoV-2-associated, and depth was defined as the fraction of total T cells that were SARS-CoV-2-associated. Using the MIRA data, each spike-specific TCR was assigned both to the spike region to which the TCR was reactive and to a CD4 or CD8 class. Log10-transformed breadth and depth values were compared by one-way ANOVA with Sidak's multiple comparisons tests. The clones in this table, taken by TCRdb from immuneACCESS, are in-frame only. Not every clone is retained; where verified, under half of the shortfall comes from an unresolved V gene, and the cause of the rest is unknown. Clonal size and the V and J genes are those of that table, whereas D and trimming came from the DNA. In this sample the table shows roughly 120,000 clones, approximately 94% of which occur a single time. Around 7% of the sample goes to the ten largest clones.

The data are from a study of T cell responses to AZD1222 COVID-19 vaccine (dated by TCRdb to the early 2020s). Regarding the complete study: AZD1222 recipients given second doses at about 4 weeks or at about 12 weeks were pooled, since spike-specific TCR depth and breadth were not found to differ between the two schedules. Trial participants were enrolled by age into 18-55, 56-69 and 70-plus year subgroups, with around 150, 28 and 57 TCR-sequenced participants respectively. TCR sequencing covered more than 230 trial participants: 200 to 220 given two doses of AZD1222 and 26 given two doses of MenACWY control vaccine. Results and caveats for the whole study, not just this receptor: The 56-69-year group was small, and its depth increase did not reach significance, likely because of low power. Participants were mostly white British and included more females than males, and it was suggested by the authors that clonal diversity may have been underestimated. The whole spike protein was spanned by vaccine-associated CD4 TCRs, and dominant responses were seen in regions 160-218 and 743-854. Epitopes outside the regions mutated in the B.1.351 and B.1.1.7 variants were reportedly recognized by nearly half of the unique spike-specific TCRs. Spike-specific TCR breadth and depth rose significantly after two AZD1222 doses compared with day 0 and with MenACWY recipients. Conclusions about previously exposed vaccinees were limited because only six or seven AZD1222 recipients were SARS-CoV-2 seropositive at baseline. Because no day 14 peak-response samples were available, repertoires were characterized only after the peak T cell response.

The sequence was obtained from an adult in good health. Here the chain combines TRBV5-1 and TRBJ2-3; 9 central nucleotides agree with TRBD2. Sequenced here: peripheral blood, sampled on day 0 of AZD1222 vaccination. The base sequence is TGCGCCAGCACGCGGGAGGGATTTCGGGTCACAGATACGCAGTATTTT. This is translated as CASTREGFRVTDTQYF.